The entry below gives a single T cell receptor (beta chain) sequence along with its context. This record comes from a study of T cell responses to AZD1222 COVID-19 vaccine. The germline gives CDR1 KGHSH, CDR2 LQKENI. This CDR3 has 13 amino acids. With 6 bases clipped from V and 9 bases from J, the junction kept 8 bases outside the gene matches. The method was immunoSEQ multiplex PCR; TCRdb's version includes in-frame clones alone and lacks a portion of them. Of some 100,000 clones listed, roughly nine tenths were seen once; the top ten hold 16%. Sequencing was performed on peripheral blood, taken on day 0 of AZD1222 vaccination. This receptor was identified in an adult in good health. The rearrangement joins TRBV18 to TRBJ2-1; 7 bases map to TRBD1. For the CDR3, the DNA is TGTGCCAGCTCCCCCACAGGGGAAGGTGAGCAGTTCTTC. Protein product: CASSPTGEGEQFF.